A single sample is the source of the 29 T cell receptor beta chains below, sequenced in a study of T cells in Graves' hyperthyroidism and ophthalmopathy. The TCR beta CDR3 regions underwent amplification using RNA transcripts as the source. The primer set for the first-round RT-PCR of the TCR CDR3 was HTBI. TCRdb independently ran MiXCR on the multiplex PCR reads; one entry per CDR3 protein. The table shows a few hundred thousand distinct CDR3 sequences, with about 17% occurring only once. Sequencing was carried out using blood. These TCRs come from a man between 35 and 55 years old with Graves' hyperthyroidism.

In this sample, this clonotype turned up a few times. The chain recombines TRBV9 with TRBJ2-7; D not certain. V gave up 0 bases and J gave up 5 bases, with 15 bases separating them. The CDR3 contains 15 residues. Germline-derived CDR1 and CDR2 are SGDLS and YYNGEE. CDR3 region: CASSVGIGGRDEQYF. The CDR3 bases are TGTGCCAGCAGCGTAGGGATTGGCGGAAGGGACGAGCAGTACTTC.

This clonotype occurred many times. This chain uses TRBV9 with TRBJ2-5; D is possibly TRBD1 (6 bases). The CDR3 has 14 residues. CDR1 is SGDLS and CDR2 is YYNGEE in the germline V gene. V lost 0 bases to trimming and J lost 5 bases, with 11 bases between them. CDR3 nucleotide sequence: TGTGCCAGCAGCGTAGGAGGGGGACGGGAGACCCAGTACTTC. Amino acid sequence: CASSVGGGRETQYF.

Ten or more counts support this clonotype. This chain connects TRBV5-1 to TRBJ1-4, with D possibly being TRBD1 (6 bases). Deletions cut 3 bases from V and 7 bases from J, with 13 bases between. This CDR3 is built from 14 residues. Per germline, CDR1 SGHRS and CDR2 YFSETQ. The CDR3: CASSSRGGGEKLFF. The CDR3 DNA reads TGCGCCAGCAGCTCCAGGGGCGGCGGTGAAAAACTGTTTTTT.

This clonotype was seen many times. The chain links TRBV20-1 to TRBJ2-3; TRBD2 agrees at 7 bases. V lost 3 bases to trimming and J lost 5 bases; unmatched junction nucleotides: 5. Germline V gene sequence: CDR1 DFQATT, CDR2 SNEGSKA (reference sequence). The CDR3 contains 13 residues. The chain's CDR3 is CSASWGRGDTQYF. The CDR3 DNA reads TGCAGTGCTAGCTGGGGGAGGGGAGATACGCAGTATTTT.

This clonotype was recorded many times. The gene calls are TRBV7-8 and TRBJ1-1; weak D call: TRBD1 (5 bases). The germline V and J ends were trimmed by 5 bases and 7 bases, with 14 bases remaining between them. CDR1 is SGHVS, CDR2 FQNEAQ, per germline. This CDR3 has 13 amino acids. The CDR3: CASSQTGRFEAFF. In nucleotides, the CDR3 is TGTGCCAGCAGCCAAACAGGCAGGTTTGAAGCTTTCTTT.

This chain uses TRBV18 with TRBJ1-4; 7 bases align to TRBD1. V was pared by 2 bases and J by 7 bases, with 13 bases of the junction left unmatched. The CDR3 length is 17 residues. Germline CDR1 is KGHSH and CDR2 is LQKENI. DNA for the CDR3: TGTGCCAGCTCACCATCTAGCAGACAGGGATCGGGTGAAAAACTGTTTTTT. Translating it yields CASSPSSRQGSGEKLFF.

This clonotype has only a few counts. The CDR3, as DNA: TGTGCCAGCAGCTTAGGTGGGGGATTCAGGGGGAGGGCTGAAGCTTTCTTT. Its translation: CASSLGGGFRGRAEAFF. The chain carries TRBV7-9 and TRBJ1-1, with 7 bases identical to TRBD1. The germline V gene has CDR1 SEHNR and CDR2 FQNEAQ (reference sequence). The CDR3 is 17 residues long. V gave up 1 base and J gave up 6 bases; unmatched junction bases: 14.

This clonotype was seen at least ten times. V is TRBV7-2 and J is TRBJ2-2, with 9 positions matching TRBD1. Trimming removed 5 bases from V and 6 bases from J; junction bases left unmatched: 10. The length of the CDR3 is 16 residues. Looked up from germline, CDR1 is SGHTA and CDR2 is FQGNSA. CDR3 amino acids: CASSPGTGYYAGELFF. CDR3 bases: TGTGCCAGCAGCCCGGGGACAGGGTATTACGCCGGGGAGCTGTTTTTT.

This clonotype was observed many times. The V gene is TRBV30, the J gene TRBJ2-2, with 12 bases aligning to TRBD1. This CDR3 is built from 15 residues. The junction had 3 bases not matched to a gene; V was cut back by 2 bases and J by 5 bases. Germline CDR1 and CDR2: GTSNPN and SVGIG (reference sequence). CDR3 in amino acids: CAWSQGQGATGELFF. The CDR3 nucleotides are TGTGCCTGGAGTCAGGGACAGGGGGCGACCGGGGAGCTGTTTTTT.

This clonotype turned up a few times. The V gene is TRBV6-1, the J gene TRBJ2-7; the match to TRBD1 covers 7 bases. This CDR3 region has 14 residues. Germline CDR1 reads MNHNS; CDR2 reads SASEGT. Trimming cost V 8 bases and J 3 bases; bases outside gene matches: 10. CDR3 DNA sequence: TGTGCCAGCCTGGTGGACAGGTCCCTCTACGAGCAGTACTTC. Amino acids: CASLVDRSLYEQYF.

In this sample, this clonotype turned up many times. V usage is TRBV28 and J usage is TRBJ2-7; TRBD2 aligns across 8 bases. From germline, CDR1 is MDHEN and CDR2 SYDVKM. The CDR3 consists of 13 residues. V was clipped by 5 bases and J by 4 bases; unmatched bases: 4. CDR3 bases: TGTGCCAGCAGTCATAGCGGGATATACGAGCAGTACTTC. Translating it yields CASSHSGIYEQYF.

In DNA, the CDR3 is TGTGCCTGGGAAATGGGCCGGGCCTGGAGTGCCTATAATTCACCCCTCCACTTT. Residues: CAWEMGRAWSAYNSPLHF. This chain joins TRBV30 and TRBJ1-6; D is unclear. V lost 5 bases and J lost 2, with 22 bases in between. This CDR3 is 18 amino acids long. Germline assignment: CDR1 GTSNPN and CDR2 SVGIG (reference sequence).

This chain links TRBV7-3 with TRBJ2-1, with 15 bases lining up with TRBD2. J lost 9 bases, V lost 5 bases, and 2 bases had no gene match. Germline CDR1 SGHTA, CDR2 FQGTGA. This CDR3 has 14 amino acids. CDR3 in amino acids: CASSAGLAGGEQFF. Written as DNA, the CDR3 is TGTGCCAGCAGCGCGGGACTAGCGGGGGGTGAGCAGTTCTTC.

The chain joins TRBV7-9 to TRBJ1-4; 8 bases agree with TRBD1. The CDR3 is 16 residues long. CDR1 is SEHNR and CDR2 is FQNEAQ in the germline V gene (reference sequence). V lost 0 bases and J lost 5; bases outside the gene matches: 5. The chain's CDR3 is CASSLALGQVNEKLFF. The DNA for the CDR3 is TGTGCCAGCAGCTTAGCCCTGGGACAGGTGAATGAAAAACTGTTTTTT.

This clonotype was seen at least ten times. V is TRBV11-2 and J is TRBJ2-7, with 11 bases aligning to TRBD1. Trimming cost V 5 bases and J 3 bases; bases outside gene matches: 3. The CDR3 is made up of 14 amino acids. Germline V gives CDR1 SGHAT, CDR2 FQNNGV. The DNA of the CDR3 is TGTGCCAGCAGCACCGGGACAGGGGGCTACGAGCAGTACTTC. Translating it yields CASSTGTGGYEQYF.

The rearrangement uses TRBV20-1 and TRBJ1-6, with D unclear. This CDR3 comprises 16 residues. Germline CDR1 and CDR2: DFQATT and SNEGSKA (reference sequence). The germline V and J ends were trimmed by 3 bases and 0 bases, with 12 bases remaining between them. CDR3 sequence (DNA): TGCAGTGCTAGCAAGACACGTATCTCCTATAATTCACCCCTCCACTTT. Translating it yields CSASKTRISYNSPLHF.

This clonotype was found a few times. The chain combines TRBV28 with TRBJ1-2; 8 nucleotides agree with TRBD1. V was clipped by 4 bases and J by 6 bases; unmatched bases: 13. This CDR3 comprises 16 residues. Germline V gives CDR1 MDHEN, CDR2 SYDVKM. This chain's CDR3 is CASSSPPLDRGDGYTF. CDR3 coding DNA: TGTGCCAGCAGTTCCCCCCCCCTCGACAGGGGAGATGGCTACACCTTC.

The rearrangement uses TRBV9 and TRBJ2-7; D is unresolved. The germline CDR1 and CDR2 sequences are SGDLS and YYNGEE. Trimming pared 0 bases from V and 0 bases from J, leaving 13 bases between. There are 16 residues in the CDR3. The CDR3 loop reads CASSVDEGRSSYEQYF. The CDR3 DNA reads as TGTGCCAGCAGCGTAGATGAAGGGCGAAGCTCCTACGAGCAGTACTTC.

This clonotype was seen repeatedly, ten times or more. This chain's CDR3 is CASSFSGGPLETQYF. The CDR3 DNA reads TGCGCCAGCAGCTTTAGCGGGGGGCCGTTGGAGACCCAGTACTTC. V gene TRBV5-1 combines with J gene TRBJ2-5; 10 positions agree with TRBD2. Germline V lookup: CDR1 SGHRS, CDR2 YFSETQ. V shed 2 bases, J shed 5 bases, and the junction held 6 bases outside the gene matches. CDR3 size: 15 residues. The variable domain in full, completed from reference TRBV5-1 and TRBJ2-5, reads KAGVTQTPRYLIKTRGQQVTLSCSPISGHRSVSWYQQTPGQGLQFLFEYFSETQRNKGNFPGRFSGRQFSNSRSEMNVSTLELGDSALYLCASSFSGGPLETQYFGPGTRLLVL.

At least ten counts were recorded for this clonotype. J is TRBJ2-7 and V is TRBV6-2 or TRBV6-3, with D unresolved. Germline V gene lookup returns CDR1 MNHEY and CDR2 SVGEGT. The germline V and J ends were trimmed by 2 bases and 4 bases, with 3 bases remaining between them. The CDR3 has 11 residues. The CDR3 loop reads CASSYTYEQYF. As DNA, the CDR3 is TGTGCCAGCAGTTACACTTACGAGCAGTACTTC.

In this sample, this clonotype turned up many times. The rearrangement links TRBV29-1 to TRBJ1-1; a weak D match, TRBD1 (5 bases). Germline V gives CDR1 SQVTM, CDR2 ANQGSEA. There are 14 residues in the CDR3. The germline V and J ends were trimmed by 3 bases and 3 bases, with 14 bases remaining between them. CDR3 sequence reads: CSVDGARGDTEAFF. CDR3 sequence (DNA): TGCAGCGTTGATGGGGCCAGAGGGGACACTGAAGCTTTCTTT.

The rearrangement uses TRBV7-3 and TRBJ2-5; no clear D. Trimming shortened V by 4 bases and J by 4 bases, and 10 bases separated the two germline ends. Germline-derived CDR1 and CDR2 are SGHTA and FQGTGA. There are 13 residues in the CDR3. The DNA for the CDR3 is TGTGCCAGCAGCTCCCTTTGGGGAGAGACCCAGTACTTC. Encoded protein: CASSSLWGETQYF. The whole variable domain, filled in from reference TRBV7-3 and TRBJ2-5, reads GAGVSQTPSNKVTEKGKYVELRCDPISGHTALYWYRQSLGQGPEFLIYFQGTGAADDSGLPNDRFFAVRPEGSVSTLKIQRTERGDSAVYLCASSSLWGETQYFGPGTRLLVL.

At least ten counts were recorded for this clonotype. V and J are TRBV28 and TRBJ1-2; 8 bases match TRBD1. The CDR3 loop spans 14 amino acids. V shed 4 bases and J 8 bases; nucleotides not matched to a gene: 9. From germline, CDR1 is MDHEN and CDR2 SYDVKM. CDR3 residues: CASSSWTGQLGYTF. In nucleotides, the CDR3 is TGTGCCAGCAGTTCCTGGACAGGGCAATTAGGCTACACCTTC.

The table lists this clonotype with a few counts. The chain uses TRBV6-1 and TRBJ2-4, with TRBD2 matching 7 bases. In germline, CDR1 is MNHNS, CDR2 SASEGT. The V gene end was trimmed by 5 bases and the J gene end by 0 bases; junction bases not matched to a gene: 4. The CDR3 runs 15 residues. CDR3 protein: CASSTGGLAKNIQYF. The CDR3 region has the DNA TGTGCCAGCAGTACGGGAGGTCTAGCCAAAAACATTCAGTACTTC.

This chain connects TRBV7-9 to TRBJ2-1, with TRBD2 matching 12 bases. Germline V gene sequence: CDR1 SEHNR, CDR2 FQNEAQ (reference sequence). The CDR3 is 20 amino acids. With V trimmed by 4 bases and J by 9 bases, 22 bases remained unmatched. CDR3 protein: CASSSGSWLAGGPGVGEQFF. The CDR3 DNA sequence: TGTGCCAGCAGCTCCGGGAGCTGGCTAGCGGGGGGGCCCGGAGTGGGTGAGCAGTTCTTC.

This clonotype was counted at least ten times. The chain has TRBV28 and TRBJ1-6; possibly TRBD1 for D (5 bases). Trimming shortened V by 3 bases and J by 10 bases, and 16 bases separated the two germline ends. The CDR3 totals 15 residues. Per germline, CDR1 MDHEN and CDR2 SYDVKM. The CDR3 sequence is CASSFGGRVSSPLHF. The CDR3 DNA follows: TGTGCCAGCAGTTTCGGTGGCAGGGTTTCCTCACCCCTCCACTTT. Full variable domain (rest looked up from reference TRBV28 and TRBJ1-6): DVKVTQSSRYLVKRTGEKVFLECVQDMDHENMFWYRQDPGLGLRLIYFSYDVKMKEKGDIPEGYSVSREKKERFSLILESASTNQTSMYLCASSFGGRVSSPLHFGNGTRLTVT.

V gene TRBV5-6 combines with J gene TRBJ2-5; 9 bases agree with TRBD2. The CDR3 totals 16 residues. Germline V lookup: CDR1 SGHDT, CDR2 YYEEEE. V shed 1 base and J 2 bases; nucleotides not matched to a gene: 6. CDR3 protein: CASSLFSGGHQETQYF. CDR3 in DNA: TGTGCCAGCAGCTTGTTCAGCGGGGGGCATCAAGAGACCCAGTACTTC.

The sample holds many counts of this clonotype. The V call is TRBV4-3, the J call TRBJ2-3; 8 bases fit TRBD2. This CDR3 is 17 amino acids long. CDR1 LGHNA and CDR2 YSLEER come from the germline V gene. Trimming at V came to 0 bases and at J to 5 bases, leaving 10 bases not matched to a gene. CDR3 in amino acids: CASSQDPPGGAGDTQYF. The CDR3 region has the DNA TGCGCCAGCAGCCAAGATCCCCCCGGGGGGGCTGGAGATACGCAGTATTTT.

The table lists this clonotype with many counts. This chain links TRBV12-3 or TRBV12-4 with TRBJ2-2; D is perhaps TRBD2 (7 bases). Deletions cut 7 bases from V and 4 bases from J, with 16 bases between. The CDR3 runs to 15 residues. The CDR3 DNA reads TGTGCCAGCACCCTGGGAGGGGGTAGCACCGGGGAGCTGTTTTTT. Amino acids: CASTLGGGSTGELFF.